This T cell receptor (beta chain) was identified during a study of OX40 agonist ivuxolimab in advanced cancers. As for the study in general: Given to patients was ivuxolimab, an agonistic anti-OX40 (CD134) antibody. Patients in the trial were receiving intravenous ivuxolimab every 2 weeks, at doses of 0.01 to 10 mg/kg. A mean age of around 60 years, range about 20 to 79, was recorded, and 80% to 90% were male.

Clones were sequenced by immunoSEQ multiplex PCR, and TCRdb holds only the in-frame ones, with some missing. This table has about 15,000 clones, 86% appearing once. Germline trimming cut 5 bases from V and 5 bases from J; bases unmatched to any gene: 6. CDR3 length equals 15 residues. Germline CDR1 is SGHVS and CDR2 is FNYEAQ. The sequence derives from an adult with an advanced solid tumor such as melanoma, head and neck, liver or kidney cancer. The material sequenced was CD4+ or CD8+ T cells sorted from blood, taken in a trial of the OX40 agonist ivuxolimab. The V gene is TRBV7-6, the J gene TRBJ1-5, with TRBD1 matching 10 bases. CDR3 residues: CASSLGQGEDQPQHF. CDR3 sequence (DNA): TGTGCCAGCAGCCTTGGACAGGGGGAGGATCAGCCCCAGCATTTT.